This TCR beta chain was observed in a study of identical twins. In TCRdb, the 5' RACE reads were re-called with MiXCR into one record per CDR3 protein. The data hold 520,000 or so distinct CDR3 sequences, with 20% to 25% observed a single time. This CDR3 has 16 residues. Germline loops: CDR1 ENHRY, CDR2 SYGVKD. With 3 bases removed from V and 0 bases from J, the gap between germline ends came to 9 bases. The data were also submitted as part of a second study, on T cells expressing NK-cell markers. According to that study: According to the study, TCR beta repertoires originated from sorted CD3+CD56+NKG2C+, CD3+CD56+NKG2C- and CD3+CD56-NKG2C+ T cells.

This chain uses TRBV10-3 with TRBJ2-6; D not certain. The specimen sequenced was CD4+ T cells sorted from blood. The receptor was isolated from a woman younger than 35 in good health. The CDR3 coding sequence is TGTGCCATCAGTGAATTTAGGGACTCTGGGGCCAACGTCCTGACTTTC. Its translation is CAISEFRDSGANVLTF.